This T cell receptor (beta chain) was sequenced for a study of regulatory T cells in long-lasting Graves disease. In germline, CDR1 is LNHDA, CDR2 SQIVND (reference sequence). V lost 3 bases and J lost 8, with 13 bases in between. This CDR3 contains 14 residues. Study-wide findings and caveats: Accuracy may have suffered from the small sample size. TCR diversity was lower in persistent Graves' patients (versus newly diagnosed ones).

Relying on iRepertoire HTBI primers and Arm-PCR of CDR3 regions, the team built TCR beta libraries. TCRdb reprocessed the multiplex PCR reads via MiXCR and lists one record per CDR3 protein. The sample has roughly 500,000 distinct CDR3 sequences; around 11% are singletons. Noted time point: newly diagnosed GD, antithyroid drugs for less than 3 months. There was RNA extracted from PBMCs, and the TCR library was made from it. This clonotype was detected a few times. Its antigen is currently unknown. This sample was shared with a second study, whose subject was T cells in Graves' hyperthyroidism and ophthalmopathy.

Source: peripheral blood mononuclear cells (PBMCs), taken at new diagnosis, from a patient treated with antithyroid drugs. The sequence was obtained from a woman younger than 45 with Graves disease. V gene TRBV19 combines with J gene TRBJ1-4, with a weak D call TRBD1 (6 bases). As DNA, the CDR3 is TGTGCCAGTAGTATCGGGACATCGGGGGAAAAACTGTTTTTT. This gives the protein CASSIGTSGEKLFF.